This T cell receptor beta chain was recovered during a study of T cells after yellow fever vaccination. TCRdb independently ran MiXCR on the 5' RACE reads; one entry per CDR3 protein. Of over 300,000 distinct CDR3 sequences listed, around 3.6% are singletons. Study observations and caveats: Contaminating bulk clonotypes could be abundant in FACS-sorted repertoires. Though weaker, the secondary response peaked faster, on day 5 versus 15. Re-detected after boosting: most primary clones, 96% of CD4 and about 85% of CD8. CD4 and CD8 compartments shared a small share of clonotypes, likely from convergent recombination.

This clonotype was seen many times. The target antigen is unknown. The sequence came from a man aged 18 to 35 who received the YFV17D yellow fever vaccine. The sequenced sample was PBMCs, obtained on the day of the yellow fever booster vaccination.

As DNA, the CDR3 is TGTGCCAGCTCACCACAGGTCGTGATAGATACGCAGTATTTT. Translating it yields CASSPQVVIDTQYF. V and J are TRBV18 and TRBJ2-3; unclear D gene. This CDR3 is built from 14 residues. V lost 1 base and J lost 5, with 10 bases in between. CDR1 KGHSH and CDR2 LQKENI come from the germline V gene.